Shown below are 23 T cell receptor beta chains from a single sample sequenced in a study of T cell repertoires in cytomegalovirus infection. TCRdb re-called the reads with MiXCR, one entry per CDR3 protein. In the table there are roughly 300,000 distinct CDR3 sequences, about 23% of which are singletons. Sequences were obtained from PBMCs. These receptors were taken from a human donor in good health (CMV status not recorded). Some clones in this sample may be carry-over from other donors' samples.

This clonotype was detected ten times or more. The V and J genes are TRBV7-2 and TRBJ1-3; 7 positions agree with TRBD1. V gave up 5 bases and J gave up 6 bases; unmatched junction bases: 10. This CDR3 has 15 amino acids. The germline CDR1 and CDR2 sequences are SGHTA and FQGNSA. The chain's CDR3 is CASSQGDIPKNTIYF. DNA of the CDR3: TGTGCCAGCAGCCAGGGGGACATACCTAAAAACACCATATATTTT.

This clonotype has more than one count but fewer than ten. The chain is built from TRBV28 and TRBJ1-1; D gene ambiguous. The V end lost 6 bases, the J end lost 4 bases, and 9 bases lay between the germline ends. Germline CDR1 reads MDHEN; CDR2 reads SYDVKM. This CDR3 spans 12 amino acids. The CDR3 is CASSSVGTEAFF. The CDR3 nucleotides read TGTGCCAGCAGCTCGGTCGGCACTGAAGCTTTCTTT.

This clonotype has at least ten counts. This chain links TRBV7-2 with TRBJ2-7; D gene uncertain. The CDR3 totals 13 residues. V was shortened by 1 base and J by 3 bases, with 7 bases between the two germline ends. Germline assignment: CDR1 SGHTA and CDR2 FQGNSA. In DNA, the CDR3 is TGTGCCAGCAGCTTAGGGCTTCTCTACGAGCAGTACTTC. It yields the protein CASSLGLLYEQYF.

V gene TRBV7-9 combines with J gene TRBJ1-3; 7 positions agree with TRBD1. The CDR3 contains 18 residues. The junction had 13 bases not matched to a gene; V was cut back by 5 bases and J by 0 bases. From germline, CDR1 is SEHNR and CDR2 FQNEAQ (reference sequence). The CDR3 sequence: CASSPGVGDSASGNTIYF. In DNA form, the CDR3 reads TGTGCCAGCAGCCCGGGGGTCGGGGACAGCGCCTCTGGAAACACCATATATTTT.

This clonotype was counted a few times. V usage is TRBV5-1 and J usage is TRBJ2-1, with TRBD1 matching over 7 bases. Germline CDR1 is SGHRS and CDR2 is YFSETQ. CDR3 length: 14 amino acids. The ends lost 6 bases at V and 4 bases at J; junction bases unmatched: 7. The CDR3 nucleotides are TGCGCCAGCACCCGACAGGGAACTTACAATGAGCAGTTCTTC. Translation gives CASTRQGTYNEQFF.

The table lists this clonotype with a few counts. This rearrangement joins TRBV4-3 to TRBJ2-3, with D tentatively TRBD2 (5 bases). Trimming shortened V by 1 base and J by 2 bases, and 19 bases separated the two germline ends. This CDR3 has 18 amino acids. Per germline, CDR1 LGHNA and CDR2 YSLEER. Here the CDR3 DNA reads TGCGCCAGCAGCCAAGGGGTGACGACTACCCACTACACAGATACGCAGTATTTT. It is translated as CASSQGVTTTHYTDTQYF.

This CDR3 reads CASSSRAGVDTQYF. The CDR3, as DNA: TGTGCCAGCAGCTCCAGAGCGGGAGTGGATACGCAGTATTTT. The rearrangement links TRBV7-2 to TRBJ2-3; TRBD2 matches 8 bases. Trimming at V came to 4 bases and at J to 6 bases, leaving 6 bases not matched to a gene. Germline CDR1 SGHTA, CDR2 FQGNSA. CDR3 length: 14 residues.

The rearrangement links TRBV29-1 to TRBJ2-2; 11 nucleotides match TRBD2. This CDR3 comprises 17 residues. V shed 4 bases, J shed 2 bases, and the junction held 9 bases outside the gene matches. The germline CDR1 and CDR2 sequences are SQVTM and ANQGSEA. Here the CDR3 DNA reads TGCAGCGTTGGGGGTTGGGGACTAGCGGATAACACCGGGGAGCTGTTTTTT. Its protein is CSVGGWGLADNTGELFF.

This clonotype turned up a few times. V is TRBV7-2 and J is TRBJ2-5; D is unclear. The length of the CDR3 is 13 residues. V was shortened by 5 bases and J by 5 bases, with 12 bases between the two germline ends. CDR1 SGHTA and CDR2 FQGNSA come from the germline V gene. CDR3 amino acids: CASSPGPMETQYF. In nucleotides, the CDR3 is TGTGCCAGCAGCCCTGGACCCATGGAGACCCAGTACTTC.

The chain recombines TRBV28 with TRBJ1-5; 8 nucleotides align to TRBD1. CDR1 MDHEN and CDR2 SYDVKM come from the germline V gene. This CDR3 comprises 15 residues. Losses at the gene ends were 8 bases for V and 5 bases for J; bases not matched to a gene: 11. For the CDR3, the DNA is TGTGCCAGCTACAGAGGACAGGGAAAGGATCAGCCCCAGCATTTT. It yields the protein CASYRGQGKDQPQHF. The variable domain in full, completed from reference TRBV28 and TRBJ1-5, reads DVKVTQSSRYLVKRTGEKVFLECVQDMDHENMFWYRQDPGLGLRLIYFSYDVKMKEKGDIPEGYSVSREKKERFSLILESASTNQTSMYLCASYRGQGKDQPQHFGDGTRLSIL.

The chain links TRBV20-1 to TRBJ2-3, with D maybe TRBD1 (5 bases). CDR1 and CDR2 (germline): DFQATT, SNEGSKA (reference sequence). This CDR3 has 14 amino acids. V lost 4 bases to trimming and J lost 3 bases, with 14 bases between them. As DNA, the CDR3 is TGCAGTGCTACAAAGGACACAATTACAGATACGCAGTATTTT. This sequence encodes CSATKDTITDTQYF.

This chain uses TRBV4-1 with TRBJ2-1; D is ambiguous. The V gene lost 2 bases and the J gene lost 12 bases, with 14 bases spanning the gap. The CDR3 runs to 13 residues. The germline V gene encodes CDR1 MGHRA and CDR2 YSYEKL. The DNA of the CDR3 is TGCGCCAGCAGCCAATTACCCCGAAGAGGGCAGTTCTTC. Encoded protein: CASSQLPRRGQFF.

This clonotype was recorded only once. The chain couples TRBV6-2 or TRBV6-3 to TRBJ2-1; the D gene is possibly TRBD2 (5 bases). The CDR3 length is 11 residues. The germline CDR1 and CDR2 sequences are MNHEY and SVGEGT. Trimming left V 8 bases short and J 6 bases short, with 8 bases between. Here the CDR3 reads CASLRANEQFF. CDR3 DNA sequence: TGTGCCAGCCTGAGGGCCAATGAGCAGTTCTTC.

The CDR3 here is CSAISSRVSYEQYF. CDR3 coding DNA: TGCAGTGCTATTAGTTCCCGGGTCTCCTACGAGCAGTACTTC. This chain links TRBV20-1 with TRBJ2-7, with D unresolved. Looked up from germline, CDR1 is DFQATT and CDR2 is SNEGSKA (reference sequence). V lost 4 bases and J 0 bases, leaving 13 bases between the germline ends. The CDR3 runs to 14 residues.

This clonotype was picked up a small number of times. This chain joins TRBV12-3 or TRBV12-4 and TRBJ2-7; D may be TRBD2 (8 bases). CDR3 length: 19 amino acids. Between the trimmed V and J ends, which lost 4 bases and 0 bases, there was a span of 25 bases. The chain's CDR3 is CASSSWLGGGTASSYEQYF. The CDR3 DNA follows: TGTGCCAGCAGTTCTTGGTTGGGCGGGGGGACAGCAAGCTCCTACGAGCAGTACTTC.

Turning to this clonotype: Germline and junction disagree at one end, which may indicate a read error. The chain recombines TRBV20-1 with TRBJ1-4; maybe TRBD1 (5 bases). This CDR3 is built from 12 residues. The germline V gene encodes CDR1 DFQATT and CDR2 SNEGSKA (reference sequence). As DNA, the CDR3 is TGCAGTGCTAGGGAAACAGGAGAAAAACTGTTGTTT. As protein: CSARETGEKLLF.

This chain connects TRBV12-3 or TRBV12-4 to TRBJ1-6; 7 nucleotides align to TRBD1. The CDR3 is made up of 16 amino acids. V lost 5 bases, J lost 3 bases, and 7 bases stayed unmatched. The CDR3, as DNA: TGTGCCAGCAGTCTCCTGACAGGGTACTATAATTCACCCCTCCACTTT. Its protein product is CASSLLTGYYNSPLHF.

The chain carries TRBV20-1 and TRBJ2-3; TRBD2 matches at 13 bases. Germline CDR1 reads DFQATT; CDR2 reads SNEGSKA (reference sequence). V dropped 6 bases and J dropped 4; count of bases not matched to a gene: 1. CDR3 length equals 13 residues. This CDR3 is CSAGLAGADTQYF. DNA for the CDR3: TGCAGTGCCGGACTAGCGGGAGCAGATACGCAGTATTTT.

This clonotype was observed a few times. The V call is TRBV4-1, the J call TRBJ1-4, with 9 positions matching TRBD1. Per the germline V gene, CDR1 is MGHRA and CDR2 is YSYEKL. This CDR3 has 16 residues. V trimming: 4 bases; J trimming: 8 bases; junction bases outside the gene matches: 11. The CDR3 DNA sequence: TGCGCCAGCAGCCCGGGACAGGGAATAGTGCGAGAAAAACTGTTTTTT. This translates into CASSPGQGIVREKLFF.

V and J are TRBV6-1 and TRBJ1-1; TRBD1 is a possible D gene (5 bases). The CDR3 length is 15 residues. Germline V gene data show CDR1 as MNHNS and CDR2 as SASEGT. Trimming pared 6 bases from V and 1 base from J, leaving 15 bases between. CDR3 bases: TGTGCCAGCAGGGCCCAACCGGGACCGAACACTGAAGCTTTCTTT. Its translation: CASRAQPGPNTEAFF.

V is TRBV20-1 and J is TRBJ1-6; TRBD1 matches 7 bases. The CDR3 spans 18 residues. Germline assignment: CDR1 DFQATT and CDR2 SNEGSKA (reference sequence). Trimming removed 6 bases from V and 0 bases from J; junction bases left unmatched: 14. The CDR3 spells CSAEDNRQGSSYNSPLHF. In DNA form, the CDR3 reads TGCAGTGCCGAGGACAACCGACAGGGTAGCTCCTATAATTCACCCCTCCACTTT.

This clonotype was counted ten times or more. The J gene is TRBJ2-3, the V gene TRBV28; D is uncertain. This CDR3 is 14 amino acids long. CDR1 is MDHEN and CDR2 is SYDVKM in the germline V gene. V lost 2 bases and J 0 bases, leaving 6 bases between the germline ends. The CDR3 DNA is TGTGCCAGCAGTTTAGTTGGGAGCACAGATACGCAGTATTTT. It encodes CASSLVGSTDTQYF.

This clonotype was counted many times. The chain carries TRBV7-2 and TRBJ1-2; D possibly corresponds to TRBD1 (5 bases). CDR1 and CDR2 from the germline V gene are SGHTA and FQGNSA. Trimming removed 1 base from V and 10 bases from J, with 16 bases in between. The CDR3 spans 14 residues. The CDR3 here is CASSLVVGPMDYTF. The CDR3 DNA follows: TGTGCCAGCAGCTTAGTTGTGGGGCCTATGGACTACACCTTC.